This T cell receptor beta chain was observed in a study of radiation and T cells in renal cell carcinoma. General study points: Top tumor clonotypes rose in blood 2 weeks post-radiation, then contracted.

Libraries were prepared by immunoSEQ multiplex PCR; TCRdb keeps only in-frame clonotypes and omits some of them. The top ten hold around 13% of the sample, which has about 150,000 clones, about nine tenths seen once. Time point described: blood 2 weeks post-SBRT. Treatment described: 15 Gy SBRT to primary tumor, nephrectomy 4 weeks later. Remarks on this clone: The antigen remains unidentified.

Germline V gives CDR1 SQVTM, CDR2 ANQGSEA. This CDR3 comprises 13 residues. Trimming cost V 7 bases and J 1 base, with 13 bases left between them. The rearrangement uses TRBV29-1 and TRBJ1-1; tentative D call: TRBD1 (5 bases). The sample in question was blood, obtained from a patient whose treatment included radiotherapy and nephrectomy. This receptor was taken from a woman aged 45 to 65 with renal cell carcinoma. Here the CDR3 reads CSGLQGWNTEAFF. The CDR3 DNA is TGCAGCGGGCTCCAGGGTTGGAACACTGAAGCTTTCTTT.